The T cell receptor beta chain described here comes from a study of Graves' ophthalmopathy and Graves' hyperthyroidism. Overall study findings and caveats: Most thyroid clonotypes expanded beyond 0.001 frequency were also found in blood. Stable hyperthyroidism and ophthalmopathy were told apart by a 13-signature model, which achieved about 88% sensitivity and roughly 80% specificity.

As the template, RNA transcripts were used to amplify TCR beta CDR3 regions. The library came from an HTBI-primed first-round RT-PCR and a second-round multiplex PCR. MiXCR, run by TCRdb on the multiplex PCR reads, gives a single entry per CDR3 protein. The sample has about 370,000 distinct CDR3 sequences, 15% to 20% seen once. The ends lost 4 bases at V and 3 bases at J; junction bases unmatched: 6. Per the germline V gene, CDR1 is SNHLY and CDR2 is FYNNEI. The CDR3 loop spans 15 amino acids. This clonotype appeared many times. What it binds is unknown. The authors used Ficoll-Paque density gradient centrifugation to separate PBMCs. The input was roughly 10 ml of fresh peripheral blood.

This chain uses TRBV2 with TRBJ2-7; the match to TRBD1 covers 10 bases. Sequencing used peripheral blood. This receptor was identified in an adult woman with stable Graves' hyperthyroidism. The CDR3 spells CASSGKGQGIYEQYF. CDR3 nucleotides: TGTGCCAGCAGTGGTAAGGGACAGGGGATCTACGAGCAGTACTTC.